The rows below give T cell receptor beta chains drawn from one sample of a study of beta chain features in type 1 diabetes. Data came from immunoSEQ multiplex PCR; TCRdb stores just in-frame clones and leaves some out. The profile shows about 400,000 clones, around 13% of them singletons. Material for sequencing was naive CD4+ T cells from blood. All receptors derive from a woman aged 18-29 years with type 1 diabetes. The CDR3 runs from the conserved cysteine through the conserved F or W. The order of the fields is clone size, V gene, D gene, J gene, CDR3 DNA, CDR3 protein. A D gene is named only where the DNA matches it firmly. Rows give clone size only sometimes, using once, few, many, or a class for an expanded clone.

NA	TRBV25-1	NA	TRBJ1-6	TGTGCCAGCAGTGATTCTACAGGAGCGCGTTCACCCCTCCACTTT	CASSDSTGARSPLHF
NA	TRBV12-2	NA	TRBJ2-1	TGTGCAAGTCGCTTAAGGACAGGGGGTTTCTACAATGAGCAGTTCTTC	CASRLRTGGFYNEQFF
few	TRBV15	NA	TRBJ2-7	TGTGCCACCAGCAGATCAGCTGCAGGCTCCTACGAGCAGTACTTC	CATSRSAAGSYEQYF
NA	TRBV2	TRBD1	TRBJ1-5	TGTGCCAGCAGCGGCCCCGGACAGGTCAATCAGCCCCAGCATTTT	CASSGPGQVNQPQHF
few	TRBV9	NA	TRBJ2-2	TGTGCCAGCAGCCATTCAGGGGACACCGGGGAGCTGTTTTTT	CASSHSGDTGELFF
few	TRBV25-1	NA	TRBJ2-3	TGTGCCAGCAGGCCCCAGGGGGATACGCAGTATTTT	CASRPQGDTQYF
NA	TRBV30	TRBD1	TRBJ1-5	TGTGCCTGGAGAGGGACAGGGAACCAGCCCCAGCATTTT	CAWRGTGNQPQHF
NA	TRBV4-2	NA	TRBJ2-6	TGTGCCAGCAGCCCCGGACAGACCTCTGGGGCCAACGTCCTGACTTTC	CASSPGQTSGANVLTF
NA	TRBV7-8	NA	TRBJ2-5	TGTGCCAGCAGCGCTCCGCCGGGACAACAAGAGACCCAGTACTTC	CASSAPPGQQETQYF
few	TRBV9	NA	TRBJ1-5	TGTGCCAGCAGCTACCAGGGTGGCAATCAGCCCCAGCATTTT	CASSYQGGNQPQHF
NA	TRBV11-2	NA	TRBJ1-2	TGTGCCAGCAGCTCCGTCCGTGGGCCTTTAGGCTACACCTTC	CASSSVRGPLGYTF
NA	TRBV4-1	NA	TRBJ2-7	TGCGCCAGCAGCCAGCCAGGCGGGTCCTACGAGCAGTACTTC	CASSQPGGSYEQYF
few	TRBV29-1	NA	TRBJ1-1	TGCAGCGTCGGACACACGAACACTGAAGCTTTCTTT	CSVGHTNTEAFF
NA	TRBV4-2	NA	TRBJ2-3	TGTGCCAGCAGCAGGGACACCACAGATACGCAGTATTTT	CASSRDTTDTQYF
few	TRBV29-1	NA	TRBJ2-3	TGCAGCGCCTCAGGGACAGATACGCAGTATTTT	CSASGTDTQYF
NA	TRBV4-3	TRBD1	TRBJ1-1	TGCGCCAGCAGCCGAGGACAGGCCATGAACACTGAAGCTTTCTTT	CASSRGQAMNTEAFF
few	TRBV11-2	NA	TRBJ2-7	TGTGCCAGCAGCCACCCGGCAGGGCCCTACGAGCAGTACTTC	CASSHPAGPYEQYF
few	TRBV30	NA	TRBJ2-2	TGTGCCTGGTTAAAGGGGGCCGGGGAGCTGTTTTTT	CAWLKGAGELFF
few	TRBV7-9	NA	TRBJ1-2	TGTGCCAGCGATCGGGACACCAGATACACCTTC	CASDRDTRYTF
NA	TRBV7-8	NA	TRBJ2-7	TGTGCCAGCAGCTTAACCAGGGGTCCCGACGAGCAGTACTTC	CASSLTRGPDEQYF
NA	TRBV6-5	NA	TRBJ1-2	TGTGCCAGCAGTTACTCGATAGTTGGCTATGGCTACACCTTC	CASSYSIVGYGYTF
NA	TRBV29-1	NA	TRBJ2-1	TGCAGCGTTGTGGGAACAGGGCCAAGGGAGCAGTTCTTC	CSVVGTGPREQFF
NA	TRBV7-2	TRBD1	TRBJ1-3	TGTGCCAGCAGCTTCGGACAGGAACGAAACACCATATATTTT	CASSFGQERNTIYF
NA	TRBV19	TRBD2	TRBJ2-1	TGTGCCAGTAGTATGGCTAGCGGGCTCTCCTACAATGAGCAGTTCTTC	CASSMASGLSYNEQFF
few	TRBV4-3	TRBD2	TRBJ2-7	TGCGCCAGCAGCCCCGGGACTAGCGGATACTACGAGCAGTACTTC	CASSPGTSGYYEQYF
once	TRBV14	TRBD2	TRBJ2-3	TGTGCCAGCAGCCTTACTAGCGGGAAAAGCACAGATACGCAGTATTTT	CASSLTSGKSTDTQYF
NA	TRBV25-1	NA	TRBJ2-5	TGTGCCAGCAGTGATATTGTGGAGACCCAGTACTTC	CASSDIVETQYF
NA	TRBV14	NA	TRBJ2-3	TGTGCCAGCAGCCAGATTATCCGGGGAGATACGCAGTATTTT	CASSQIIRGDTQYF
NA	TRBV25-1	NA	TRBJ2-1	TGTGCCAGCAGTGAACAACAGCCCTACAATGAGCAGTTCTTC	CASSEQQPYNEQFF
few	TRBV18	TRBD2	TRBJ2-3	TGTGCCAGCTCACCTAATAGCGGGGCCGGGAGCACAGATACGCAGTATTTT	CASSPNSGAGSTDTQYF
NA	TRBV5-4	NA	TRBJ2-7	TGTGCCAGCAGCTTGTTTTCAGGGTCCTCCTACGAGCAGTACTTC	CASSLFSGSSYEQYF
NA	TRBV6-6	TRBD1	TRBJ1-2	TGTGCCAGCAGTTACAGAGGTTACAGGGGCTATGGCTACACCTTC	CASSYRGYRGYGYTF
NA	TRBV7-9	NA	TRBJ1-1	TGTGCCAGCAGCTTAGAGGGCAGGGGTGACACTGAAGCTTTCTTT	CASSLEGRGDTEAFF
few	TRBV7-9	TRBD2	TRBJ2-5	TGTGCCGGCGGACTAGTTGGTGAGACCCAGTACTTC	CAGGLVGETQYF
few	TRBV2	TRBD1	TRBJ2-7	TGTGCCAGCAGTCTGACCGGGACAGGGCCCTACGAGCAGTACTTC	CASSLTGTGPYEQYF
NA	TRBV18	TRBD2	TRBJ2-5	TGTGCCAGCTCACCTACGGGAGGCCAAGAGACCCAGTACTTC	CASSPTGGQETQYF
few	TRBV10-3	TRBD1	TRBJ2-7	TGTGCCATCAGGGCTGGGGACAGGGGCTACGAGCAGTACTTC	CAIRAGDRGYEQYF
few	TRBV6-5	TRBD1	TRBJ1-2	TGTGCCAGCAGTTACTCGAGTGACAGGGATGGCTACACCTTC	CASSYSSDRDGYTF
few	TRBV28	NA	TRBJ1-3	TGTGCCAGCAGGCGACCAACGGGAACTGGAAACACCATATATTTT	CASRRPTGTGNTIYF
few	TRBV5-6	NA	TRBJ1-2	TGTGCCAGCAGCTTGAGAGCACCATATGGCTACACCTTC	CASSLRAPYGYTF
few	TRBV7-8	NA	TRBJ1-1	TGTGCCAGCACCGAACCCAGGGTACCGGGCACTGAAGCTTTCTTT	CASTEPRVPGTEAFF
once	TRBV5-1	TRBD1	TRBJ2-3	TGCGCCAGCAGCTTGGCTTCAAGGACAGGGGACCCAGATACGCAGTATTTT	CASSLASRTGDPDTQYF
NA	TRBV9	NA	TRBJ2-1	TGTGCCAGCACCATAGGGGGGGCGGCCTACAATGAGCAGTTCTTC	CASTIGGAAYNEQFF
NA	TRBV5-1	NA	TRBJ1-5	TGCGCCAGCAGCTCTGAGTCAGGGCCCGGGCAGCCCCAGCATTTT	CASSSESGPGQPQHF
few	TRBV28	TRBD2	TRBJ2-3	TGTGCCAGCAGTTCGTTATCCTATACTAGCGGGAGCACAGATACGCAGTATTTT	CASSSLSYTSGSTDTQYF
NA	TRBV7-2	NA	TRBJ2-5	TGTGCCAGCAGCCAAGGGGTATCAGAGACCCAGTACTTC	CASSQGVSETQYF
NA	TRBV19	NA	TRBJ2-2	TGTGCCAGTAGATTCGCGAACACCGGGGAGCTGTTTTTT	CASRFANTGELFF
NA	TRBV5-1	NA	TRBJ1-2	TGCGCCAGCGGTCCAGACAGGCTGAATGGCTACACCTTC	CASGPDRLNGYTF
few	TRBV29-1	TRBD1	TRBJ1-1	TGCAGCGTTGGAGAAGGGGGCGTACGGACTGAAGCTTTCTTT	CSVGEGGVRTEAFF
NA	TRBV18	NA	TRBJ2-1	TGTGCCAGCTCACCGGGGAGCCCCTCCTACAATGAGCAGTTCTTC	CASSPGSPSYNEQFF
few	TRBV5-4	TRBD1	TRBJ1-1	TGTGCCAGCAGCTCGCGGGACAGGGTGAACACTGAAGCTTTCTTT	CASSSRDRVNTEAFF
NA	TRBV7-2	NA	TRBJ2-1	TGTGCCAGCAGCTTCAGCGGGCTCAATGAGCAGTTCTTC	CASSFSGLNEQFF
NA	TRBV19	TRBD1	TRBJ1-2	TGTGCCAGTAGTACTCCGGGACAGGGAAACTATGGCTACACCTTC	CASSTPGQGNYGYTF